This T cell receptor beta chain was obtained from a study of identical twins. Unique molecular identifiers were present on the cDNA, and a universal primer site came from template switching. TCRdb re-analysed the 5' RACE reads in MiXCR, keeping a single row per CDR3 protein. The profile shows over 550,000 distinct CDR3 sequences, around 7.4% of them singletons. This clonotype has at least ten counts. The antigen remains undetermined. Everyone who donated was a healthy Caucasian. The CDR3 extends over 13 amino acids. V was trimmed by 7 bases and J by 4 bases, leaving 10 bases between them. Study-wide results and caveats: Cord blood beta clonotypes present at high abundance carried fewer insertions; no such pattern appeared in memory repertoires.

The same sample was also used in a study of yellow fever vaccine responses in identical twins.

The sample taken for sequencing was PBMCs. The clonotype comes from a woman aged 18 to 35 in good health. This chain links TRBV12-3 or TRBV12-4 with TRBJ2-2; a possible D gene is TRBD1 (6 bases). CDR3 region: CASKAGATGELFF. The CDR3 coding sequence is TGTGCCAGCAAGGCAGGGGCCACCGGGGAGCTGTTTTTT.